Listed below are T cell receptor beta chains from one sample, sequenced in a study of shared clonotypes between healthy human individuals. Profiling relied on immunoSEQ multiplex PCR, and the TCRdb table lists in-frame clones only, not all of them. This sample carries 2,100,000 or so clones, approximately 96% of them seen once, and the ten largest clones take more than 0.1%. Material for sequencing was naive CD4+ T cells sorted from blood. The receptors shown here come from a man between 18 and 35 years old in good health. Both conserved end residues are part of each CDR3. D genes are given only for firm matches. Size is omitted from some rows. Given values are once, few, many or a class for expanded clones.

CDR3 protein | CDR3 DNA | V gene | clone size | D gene | J gene
CASSFRGKSNQPQHF | TGTGCCAGCAGTTTCAGAGGGAAGAGCAATCAGCCCCAGCATTTT | TRBV28 | . | . | TRBJ1-5
CASSLVGGSPLHF | TGTGCCAGCAGCTTAGTGGGGGGATCACCCCTCCACTTT | TRBV11-2 | . | . | TRBJ1-6
CASSLGRGPYEQYF | TGTGCCAGCAGCTTGGGAAGGGGTCCCTACGAGCAGTACTTC | TRBV5-6 | once | . | TRBJ2-7
CASSPGGGQPQHF | TGCGCCAGCAGCCCAGGGGGAGGTCAGCCCCAGCATTTT | TRBV4-1 | . | TRBD1 | TRBJ1-5
CASSQRETTVYEQYF | TGCGCCAGCAGTCAGCGAGAGACTACGGTCTACGAGCAGTACTTC | TRBV23-1 | . | . | TRBJ2-7
CASSENRGGTGELFF | TGTGCCAGCAGTGAAAACAGGGGAGGGACCGGGGAGCTGTTTTTT | TRBV2 | few | . | TRBJ2-2
CASSPPLAGYNEQFF | TGTGCCAGCAGCCCCCCCCTAGCGGGTTACAATGAGCAGTTCTTC | TRBV7-2 | . | TRBD2 | TRBJ2-1
CASSEDSLYEQYF | TGCGCCAGCAGCGAGGACAGCCTCTACGAGCAGTACTTC | TRBV5-1 | . | . | TRBJ2-7
CASSPTPFSNQPQHF | TGCGCCAGCAGCCCCACACCCTTTAGCAATCAGCCCCAGCATTTT | TRBV5-1 | . | . | TRBJ1-5
CASSARQGDNSPLHF | TGCGCCAGCAGCGCCCGACAGGGAGATAATTCACCCCTCCACTTT | TRBV5-1 | . | TRBD1 | TRBJ1-6
CASTTGPLAGEQYF | TGTGCCAGCACCACAGGGCCGCTCGCTGGCGAGCAGTACTTC | TRBV2 | . | . | TRBJ2-7
CASSVGQGGGYTF | TGTGCCAGCAGTGTGGGACAGGGTGGTGGCTACACCTTC | TRBV6-1 | . | TRBD1 | TRBJ1-2
CASSPTGGNTQYF | TGTGCCAGCAGCCCCACGGGAGGGAATACGCAGTATTTT | TRBV5-6 | . | TRBD2 | TRBJ2-3
CASSVYMEGEDGYTF | TGTGCCAGTTCAGTCTACATGGAGGGCGAGGATGGCTACACCTTC | TRBV19 | few | . | TRBJ1-2
CASSPLLDFYGYTF | TGTGCCAGCAGCCCTTTGTTGGACTTCTATGGCTACACCTTC | TRBV14 | . | . | TRBJ1-2
CASSLDLTPGANVLTF | TGTGCCAGCAGCTTGGATTTGACGCCCGGGGCCAACGTCCTGACTTTC | TRBV5-4 | . | . | TRBJ2-6
CASSYTSGRAVETQYF | TGTGCCAGCAGCTATACTAGCGGGAGGGCCGTGGAGACCCAGTACTTC | TRBV5-4 | . | TRBD2 | TRBJ2-5
CASSPQADRDEQYF | TGTGCCAGCTCCCCCCAGGCAGACAGGGACGAGCAGTACTTC | TRBV18 | . | TRBD1 | TRBJ2-7
CASSEALAGGGSPLHF | TGTGCCAGCAGTGAAGCGCTCGCAGGGGGGGGTTCACCCCTCCACTTT | TRBV6-1 | once | TRBD1 | TRBJ1-6
CASSLASSYNEQFF | TGTGCCAGCAGTTTGGCTAGCTCCTACAATGAGCAGTTCTTC | TRBV27 | . | . | TRBJ2-1
CASSATGVNTGELFF | TGTGCCAGCAGCGCTACAGGGGTCAACACCGGGGAGCTGTTTTTT | TRBV5-8 | . | TRBD1 | TRBJ2-2
CASTGTSGRAGWSLDEQYF | TGTGCCAGCACCGGGACTAGCGGGAGGGCCGGGTGGAGTTTAGACGAGCAGTACTTC | TRBV2 | . | TRBD2 | TRBJ2-7
CASSPTTNYGYTF | TGTGCCAGCAGCCCAACAACTAACTATGGCTACACCTTC | TRBV7-3 | . | . | TRBJ1-2
CASSRGRGSYEQYF | TGTGCCAGCAGCCGCGGGCGGGGTTCCTACGAGCAGTACTTC | TRBV7-8 | . | . | TRBJ2-7
CASSAGTLGDTIYF | TGTGCCAGCTCAGCCGGGACCCTAGGGGACACCATATATTTT | TRBV18 | once | . | TRBJ1-3
CASRPQDFSYEQYF | TGTGCCAGCAGGCCACAGGACTTCTCCTACGAGCAGTACTTC | TRBV6-6 | . | . | TRBJ2-7
CSVTNQEFLSSTDTQYF | TGCAGCGTTACCAACCAGGAGTTTCTGTCTAGCACAGATACGCAGTATTTT | TRBV29-1 | once | . | TRBJ2-3
CASSTQGFPNTEAFF | TGTGCCAGCAGCACGCAGGGGTTCCCGAACACTGAAGCTTTCTTT | TRBV7-2 | . | . | TRBJ1-1
CASSRNDRGGEETQYF | TGTGCCAGTAGTAGGAACGACAGGGGAGGAGAGGAGACCCAGTACTTC | TRBV19 | . | TRBD1 | TRBJ2-5
CASSPRVGGEGSPLHF | TGTGCCAGCTCACCACGGGTAGGGGGCGAAGGGTCACCCCTCCACTTT | TRBV18 | . | TRBD1 | TRBJ1-6
CASSKGDTDTQYF | TGTGCCAGTAGCAAGGGGGACACAGATACGCAGTATTTT | TRBV19 | . | . | TRBJ2-3
CASSLSYGSYEQYF | TGTGCCAGCAGTTTATCCTACGGCTCCTACGAGCAGTACTTC | TRBV27 | . | . | TRBJ2-7
CASSIGAGTSSGANVLTF | TGTGCCAGTAGTATCGGGGCAGGGACGTCATCTGGGGCCAACGTCCTGACTTTC | TRBV19 | once | . | TRBJ2-6
CASSSDRGRVNSPLHF | TGTGCCAGCAGCTCGGACAGGGGGCGGGTTAATTCACCCCTCCACTTT | TRBV7-2 | once | TRBD1 | TRBJ1-6
CASSPSGEGGVDIQYF | TGTGCCAGCTCACCTTCGGGCGAGGGGGGCGTGGACATTCAGTACTTC | TRBV18 | . | . | TRBJ2-4
CASSQQGRYGYTF | TGTGCCAGCTCACAACAGGGGCGCTATGGCTACACCTTC | TRBV18 | . | TRBD1 | TRBJ1-2
CASTQSLNTEAFF | TGTGCCAGCACCCAAAGCTTGAACACTGAAGCTTTCTTT | TRBV18 | . | . | TRBJ1-1
CASSFQNTEAFF | TGTGCCAGCAGCTTCCAGAACACTGAAGCTTTCTTT | TRBV7-9 | . | . | TRBJ1-1
CATSRDHSTGRPNIQYF | TGTGCCACCAGCAGAGATCACTCGACAGGGAGGCCAAACATTCAGTACTTC | TRBV15 | . | . | TRBJ2-4
CASSITSENEQFF | TGTGCCAGTAGTATAACCAGTGAGAATGAGCAGTTCTTC | TRBV19 | . | . | TRBJ2-1
CASSYTETQDMYF | TGTGCCAGCAGTTACACAGAAACACAGGATATGTACTTC | TRBV6-5 | . | . | TRBJ2-4
CASSTGPQETQYF | TGTGCCAGCAGCACAGGACCCCAAGAGACCCAGTACTTC | TRBV9 | . | . | TRBJ2-5
CASRLAGGPVETQYF | TGTGCCAGCAGGCTAGCGGGAGGGCCGGTTGAGACCCAGTACTTC | TRBV27 | . | TRBD2 | TRBJ2-5
CASRTTGPGTGELFF | TGTGCCAGCAGGACCACAGGGCCAGGGACCGGGGAGCTGTTTTTT | TRBV6-6 | . | . | TRBJ2-2
CASSLGGTGGNTIYF | TGTGCCAGCAGCTTGGGCGGGACAGGGGGAAACACCATATATTTT | TRBV5-4 | . | TRBD1 | TRBJ1-3
CASSVGTAYEQYF | TGTGCCAGTAGTGTCGGGACAGCCTACGAGCAGTACTTC | TRBV19 | . | TRBD1 | TRBJ2-7
CAGALPDLYEQYF | TGTGCCGGCGCGTTACCCGACCTCTACGAGCAGTACTTC | TRBV2 | . | . | TRBJ2-7
CSVEGGDYEQYF | TGCAGCGTTGAAGGGGGTGACTACGAGCAGTACTTC | TRBV29-1 | . | . | TRBJ2-7
CASSLRRWDSPTGELFF | TGTGCCAGCAGTTTAAGAAGGTGGGACTCCCCCACCGGGGAGCTGTTTTTT | TRBV28 | . | . | TRBJ2-2